The present T cell receptor beta chain was sequenced within a study of T cell responses to AZD1222 COVID-19 vaccine. Points on this clone: Its antigen is currently unknown.

Study results and caveats: The donors showed a predominance of white British ancestry and of females, with possible underestimation of clonal diversity.

The data were produced by immunoSEQ multiplex PCR, yet TCRdb's version contains in-frame clones alone and is incomplete. Among 130,000 to 150,000 clones, approximately 94% were seen once, and the ten largest hold roughly 2%. Germline V gene sequence: CDR1 LNHDA, CDR2 SQIVND (reference sequence). This CDR3 spans 16 amino acids. The V end was cut by 6 bases, the J end by 2 bases, with 17 bases between. This TCR was sampled from an adult in good health. This specimen consisted of peripheral blood, obtained on day 0 of AZD1222 vaccination. V is TRBV19 and J is TRBJ1-3; D is unclear. CDR3 coding DNA: TGTGCCAGTAGCTCGACCGGACCGGGCGCTGGAAACACCATATATTTT. Translating gives CASSSTGPGAGNTIYF.